The present T cell receptor beta chain was sequenced within a study of early T cells in non-severe SARS-CoV-2 infection. This clonotype was seen at least ten times. Unique molecular identifiers (one per individual cDNA molecule) were attached. MiXCR was run by TCRdb on the 5' RACE reads, yielding one entry per CDR3 protein. The top ten hold 6% of the sample, which has about 49,000 distinct CDR3 sequences, 3.5% to 4.5% seen once. CDR3 size: 15 residues. Germline values: CDR1 DFQATT, CDR2 SNEGSKA (reference sequence). V shed 6 bases, J shed 7 bases, and the junction held 16 bases outside the gene matches.

This chain joins TRBV20-1 and TRBJ2-3; TRBD2 aligns across 7 bases. This receptor was identified in an adult who was a healthcare worker with PCR-confirmed SARS-CoV-2 infection or an uninfected control (not recorded which). The sequencing input was whole blood. In DNA form, the CDR3 reads TGCAGTGCCAAGGAAGGTGTAGCGGGCGCAAATACGCAGTATTTT. Its translation: CSAKEGVAGANTQYF.